This is a list of T cell receptor beta chains from one sample in a study of CD4 T cells in relation to SARS-CoV-2 and coronaviruses. Here immunoSEQ multiplex PCR was the method, and the copy in TCRdb shows in-frame clones only, minus some. In the table there are tens of thousands of clones, under 90% of which are singletons. For these receptors, no antigen is known. Sequencing was done on a sample of naive CD4+ T cells from PBMCs, cultured in vitro. The receptors come from an adult with COVID-19. Each CDR3 is given with its conserved first and last residue. The D gene is left open where the match is weak. Clone size is stated in some rows and not others, as once, few, many or a class when expanded.

>TRBV4-1|14|TRBJ1-5|NA|NA
CASSHTGGNQPQHF
TGCGCCAGCAGCCACACCGGGGGCAATCAGCCCCAGCATTTT
>TRBV6-5|14|TRBJ2-3|NA|NA
CASSYRQSTDTQYF
TGTGCCAGCAGTTACCGGCAGAGCACAGATACGCAGTATTTT
>TRBV11-2|13|TRBJ1-4|NA|NA
CASSLAAAEKLFF
TGTGCCAGCAGCTTAGCCGCCGCAGAAAAACTGTTTTTT
>TRBV29-1|13|TRBJ2-7|once|TRBD1
CSVTGTGGYEQYF
TGCAGCGTTACCGGGACAGGGGGTTACGAGCAGTACTTC
>TRBV29-1|13|TRBJ2-1|NA|TRBD2
CSVQRGSGNEQFF
TGCAGCGTCCAGCGGGGTAGCGGGAATGAGCAGTTCTTC
>TRBV7-9|16|TRBJ2-3|NA|TRBD2
CASSTRGGSFTDTQYF
TGTGCCAGCAGCACACGTGGCGGGAGTTTCACAGATACGCAGTATTTT
>TRBV7-9|14|TRBJ1-2|once|NA
CASSRMGADYGYTF
TGTGCCAGCAGCCGGATGGGGGCGGACTATGGCTACACCTTC
>TRBV4-2|15|TRBJ2-1|NA|TRBD2
CASSHGRESYNEQFF
TGTGCCAGCAGCCATGGGCGGGAGTCCTACAATGAGCAGTTCTTC
>TRBV5-8|17|TRBJ2-1|NA|NA
CASSVLPGTPSYNEQFF
TGTGCCAGCAGCGTACTTCCGGGGACCCCCTCGTACAATGAGCAGTTCTTC
>TRBV7-2|17|TRBJ2-2|NA|TRBD2
CASSKPVTSPWTGELFF
TGTGCCAGCAGCAAACCCGTGACTAGCCCCTGGACCGGGGAGCTGTTTTTT
>TRBV7-9|11|TRBJ2-7|NA|NA
CASSSTYEQYF
TGTGCCAGCAGCTCGACCTATGAGCAGTACTTC
>TRBV27|17|TRBJ2-1|NA|TRBD2
CASSLVRLAGRGNEQFF
TGTGCCAGCAGCCTTGTGCGCTTAGCGGGAAGAGGGAATGAGCAGTTCTTC
>TRBV4-2|18|TRBJ2-2|NA|NA
CASSPGTVKTTNTGELFF
TGTGCCAGCAGCCCCGGGACCGTAAAAACTACGAACACCGGGGAGCTGTTTTTT
>TRBV29-1|12|TRBJ2-1|NA|NA
CSVDLLYNEQFF
TGCAGCGTTGACCTCCTCTACAATGAGCAGTTCTTC
>TRBV28|15|TRBJ1-6|NA|TRBD1
CASSWTGARNSPLHF
TGTGCCAGCAGTTGGACAGGGGCGCGAAATTCACCCCTCCACTTT
>TRBV7-3|14|TRBJ2-1|few|NA
CASSLDSSYNEQFF
TGTGCCAGCAGCTTGGATAGCTCCTACAATGAGCAGTTCTTC
>TRBV10-1|13|TRBJ2-7|NA|NA
CASSDPGSDEQYF
TGCGCCAGCAGTGACCCGGGATCCGACGAGCAGTACTTC
>TRBV27|14|TRBJ1-5|once|NA
CASRGHGYNQPQHF
TGTGCCAGCAGGGGTCACGGCTACAATCAGCCCCAGCATTTT
>TRBV2|13|TRBJ1-6|once|TRBD1
CASSRQGVSPLHF
TGTGCCAGCAGTCGACAGGGAGTCTCACCCCTCCACTTT
>TRBV10-3|13|TRBJ1-1|NA|NA
CAISDGRGAEAFF
TGTGCCATCAGTGATGGGAGGGGCGCTGAAGCTTTCTTT
>TRBV7-3|15|TRBJ2-1|NA|TRBD2
CASSLIAGGNNEQFF
TGTGCCAGCAGCTTAATAGCGGGAGGTAACAATGAGCAGTTCTTC
>TRBV15|14|TRBJ1-1|NA|NA
CATSRAGGGPEAFF
TGTGCCACCAGCAGAGCCGGCGGGGGACCTGAAGCTTTCTTT
>TRBV19|19|TRBJ1-5|NA|NA
CASSNLPTGGDRWDQPQHF
TGTGCCAGTAGTAATCTCCCAACGGGAGGGGATCGTTGGGATCAGCCCCAGCATTTT
>TRBV30|12|TRBJ2-2|NA|TRBD1
CAWSVRQGVRFF
TGTGCCTGGAGTGTACGCCAGGGGGTGAGGTTTTTT
>TRBV7-3|15|TRBJ2-6|NA|NA
CASSLNRAGANVLTF
TGTGCCAGCAGCCTAAACAGGGCTGGGGCCAACGTCCTGACTTTC
>TRBV19|17|TRBJ1-1|NA|TRBD1
CASSIWTGINLNTEAFF
TGTGCCAGTAGTATTTGGACAGGAATCAACCTGAACACTGAAGCTTTCTTT
>TRBV28|14|TRBJ2-1|once|TRBD1
CASSLPTGVSEQFF
TGTGCCAGCAGTTTGCCGACAGGGGTCAGTGAGCAGTTCTTC
>TRBV6-2/TRBV6-3|15|TRBJ2-2|NA|NA
CASSYAGRYTGELFF
TGTGCCAGCAGTTACGCAGGTCGCTACACCGGGGAGCTGTTTTTT
>TRBV5-6|11|TRBJ2-5|NA|NA
CASSLMETQYF
TGTGCCAGCAGCTTAATGGAGACCCAGTACTTC
>TRBV3-1/TRBV3-2|14|TRBJ1-1|NA|NA
CASTFKGSNTEAFF
TGTGCCAGCACTTTTAAGGGTTCTAACACTGAAGCTTTCTTT
>TRBV7-9|15|TRBJ2-1|NA|TRBD2
CASSTELAAYNEQFF
TGTGCCAGCAGCACGGAACTAGCGGCCTACAATGAGCAGTTCTTC
>TRBV24-1|14|TRBJ2-1|NA|TRBD1
CATSRDRGRNEQFF
TGTGCCACCAGCCGGGACAGGGGGCGCAATGAGCAGTTCTTC
>TRBV9|15|TRBJ1-3|once|NA
CASSSGQGFGNTIYF
TGTGCCAGCAGCTCCGGGCAGGGGTTTGGAAACACCATATATTTT
>TRBV19|14|TRBJ1-2|NA|NA
CASRWSGRRYGYTF
TGTGCCAGTAGGTGGTCAGGTCGGCGTTATGGCTACACCTTC
>TRBV15|17|TRBJ2-5|NA|TRBD1
CATSRDGSGTGAETQYF
TGTGCCACCAGCAGAGATGGCTCTGGGACAGGGGCGGAGACCCAGTACTTC
>TRBV28|14|TRBJ2-2|NA|NA
CASLSGGNTGELFF
TGTGCCAGCCTCTCCGGGGGGAACACCGGGGAGCTGTTTTTT
>TRBV4-2|16|TRBJ2-3|once|TRBD2
CASSQERTSGTDTQYF
TGTGCCAGCAGCCAAGAAAGGACTAGCGGCACAGATACGCAGTATTTT
>TRBV5-1|14|TRBJ2-3|few|TRBD1
CASSWGQGADTQYF
TGCGCCAGCAGCTGGGGACAGGGGGCAGATACGCAGTATTTT
>TRBV19|17|TRBJ1-2|few|TRBD1
CASRPTGGAGARDGYTF
TGTGCCAGTAGACCTACAGGGGGCGCGGGCGCAAGGGATGGCTACACCTTC
>TRBV2|17|TRBJ2-1|NA|TRBD2
CASSPGLAGGIYNEQFF
TGTGCCAGCAGTCCGGGACTAGCGGGAGGTATCTACAATGAGCAGTTCTTC
>TRBV10-3|17|TRBJ2-7|few|TRBD2
CAISDPGTRSVLVEQYF
TGTGCCATCAGTGATCCTGGGACTAGATCGGTCTTGGTCGAGCAGTACTTC
>TRBV7-9|14|TRBJ2-3|NA|TRBD2
CASTGTRSTDTQYF
TGTGCCAGCACGGGGACTAGAAGCACAGATACGCAGTATTTT
>TRBV11-2|15|TRBJ2-7|NA|NA
CASSPSGTSSYEQYF
TGTGCCAGCAGTCCCTCAGGGACAAGCTCCTACGAGCAGTACTTC
>TRBV19|17|TRBJ1-2|NA|NA
CASSPRPGLWTNYGYTF
TGTGCCAGTAGTCCTCGGCCAGGGCTATGGACTAACTATGGCTACACCTTC
>TRBV20-1|15|TRBJ1-6|NA|NA
CSASFPRGSNSPLHF
TGCAGTGCTAGTTTTCCCAGGGGAAGTAATTCACCCCTCCACTTT
>TRBV7-2|16|TRBJ1-2|NA|NA
CASSLGPGDRGAGYTF
TGTGCCAGCAGCTTAGGGCCAGGGGACCGCGGGGCTGGCTACACCTTC
>TRBV6-1|15|TRBJ2-1|once|TRBD1
CASSDWKGARDEQFF
TGTGCCAGCAGTGATTGGAAGGGGGCGCGGGATGAGCAGTTCTTC
>TRBV27|13|TRBJ2-1|NA|NA
CASSFGLYNEQFF
TGTGCCAGCAGTTTCGGTCTCTACAATGAGCAGTTCTTC
>TRBV30|15|TRBJ1-6|NA|NA
CAWSALRGPHSPLHF
TGTGCCTGGAGTGCCCTCCGGGGCCCCCATTCACCCCTCCACTTT
>TRBV10-3|15|TRBJ2-1|NA|NA
CAISEFAGTYNEQFF
TGTGCCATCAGTGAGTTCGCGGGAACGTACAATGAGCAGTTCTTC
>TRBV15|14|TRBJ1-1|NA|NA
CATRVGASNTEAFF
TGTGCCACCCGGGTAGGGGCGAGTAACACTGAAGCTTTCTTT
>TRBV7-6|17|TRBJ2-5|NA|NA
CASSLRAQDGKVRTQYF
TGTGCCAGCAGCTTAAGGGCTCAGGACGGGAAGGTTCGGACCCAGTACTTC
>TRBV5-1|15|TRBJ2-7|NA|NA
CASSLTGTISYEQYF
TGCGCCAGCAGCTTGACAGGGACAATCTCCTACGAGCAGTACTTC